This TCR beta chain appears in the sequencing data of a study of shared clonotypes between healthy human individuals. The authors distributed each subset's genomic DNA evenly over several immunoSEQ plates. Ten immunoSEQ deep assay plates were used to sequence the DNA of unsorted PBMCs. Authors' processing steps: ImmunoSEQ yielded junction-only sequences lacking quality scores, so filtering differed. Here immunoSEQ multiplex PCR was the method, and the copy in TCRdb shows in-frame clones only, minus some. V, J and clone size are taken as reported in that table, and D and trimming were inferred from the DNA itself. This sample has hundreds of thousands of clones; roughly three quarters occur once, and the top ten carry about 13%. In its sample, this clone was seen a few times. The CDR3 covers 13 residues. CDR1 SGHTA and CDR2 FQGNSA come from the germline V gene. V shed 5 bases and J shed 8 bases, with 15 bases lying between them.

Sequencing used PBMCs. V and J are TRBV7-2 and TRBJ1-1, with TRBD1 as a possible D gene (6 bases). This receptor was identified in a woman aged 40 to 49 in good health. Some clones in this sample may be carry-over from other donors' samples. As DNA, the CDR3 is TGTGCCAGCAGCATTCTCAGGGGCGGAGAAGCTTTCTTT. This encodes CASSILRGGEAFF.